The text below deals with one T cell receptor (beta chain). This record belongs to a study of cytomegalovirus exposure and HLA in healthy donors. The junction had 7 bases not matched to a gene; V was cut back by 2 bases and J by 3 bases. The V gene's germline CDR1 is MGHDK and CDR2 SYGVNS. CDR3 length: 17 amino acids. 13 Jbeta primers and 60 Vbeta primers were used for the PCR. Here immunoSEQ multiplex PCR was the method, and the copy in TCRdb shows in-frame clones only, minus some. The sample has 85,000 to 130,000 clones; roughly four fifths are singletons. The rearrangement uses TRBV25-1 and TRBJ2-1; 10 bases are shared with TRBD1. The sample comprised PBMCs. The receptor's source is a male donor in good health and CMV-seropositive. The CDR3 DNA reads TGTGCCAGCAGTGAAGCTAGGACAGGGGGAGGCTACAATGAGCAGTTCTTC. Translating it yields CASSEARTGGGYNEQFF.